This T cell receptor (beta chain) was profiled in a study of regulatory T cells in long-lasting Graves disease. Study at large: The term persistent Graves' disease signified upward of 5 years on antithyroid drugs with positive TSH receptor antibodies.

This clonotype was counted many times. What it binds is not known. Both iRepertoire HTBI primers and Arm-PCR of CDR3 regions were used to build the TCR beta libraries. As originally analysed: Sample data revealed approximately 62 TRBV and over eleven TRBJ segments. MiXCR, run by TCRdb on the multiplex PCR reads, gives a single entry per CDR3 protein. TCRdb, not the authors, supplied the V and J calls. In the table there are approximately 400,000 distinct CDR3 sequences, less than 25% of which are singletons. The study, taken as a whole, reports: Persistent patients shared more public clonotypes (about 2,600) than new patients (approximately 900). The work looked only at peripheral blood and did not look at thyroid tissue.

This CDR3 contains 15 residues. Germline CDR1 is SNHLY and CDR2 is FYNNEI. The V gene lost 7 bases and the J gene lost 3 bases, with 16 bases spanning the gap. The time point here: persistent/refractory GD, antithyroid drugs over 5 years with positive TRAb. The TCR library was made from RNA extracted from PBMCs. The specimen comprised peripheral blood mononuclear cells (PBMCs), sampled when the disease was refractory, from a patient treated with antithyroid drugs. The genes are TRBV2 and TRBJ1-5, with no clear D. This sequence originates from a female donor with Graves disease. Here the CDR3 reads CASNPESTSNQPQHF. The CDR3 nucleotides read TGTGCCAGCAATCCGGAGTCAACCTCCAATCAGCCCCAGCATTTT.